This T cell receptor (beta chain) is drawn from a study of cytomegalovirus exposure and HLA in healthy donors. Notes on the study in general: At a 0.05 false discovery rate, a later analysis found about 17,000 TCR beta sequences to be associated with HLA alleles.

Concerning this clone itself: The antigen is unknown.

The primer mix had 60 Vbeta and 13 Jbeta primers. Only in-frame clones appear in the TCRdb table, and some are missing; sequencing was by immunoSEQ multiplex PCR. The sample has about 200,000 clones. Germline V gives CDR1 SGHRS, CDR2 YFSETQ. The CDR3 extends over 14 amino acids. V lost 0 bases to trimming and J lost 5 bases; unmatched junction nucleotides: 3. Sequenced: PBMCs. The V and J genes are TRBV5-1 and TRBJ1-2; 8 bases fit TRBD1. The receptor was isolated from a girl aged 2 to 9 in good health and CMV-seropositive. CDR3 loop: CASSLGDRTYGYTF. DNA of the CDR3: TGCGCCAGCAGCTTGGGGGACAGGACTTATGGCTACACCTTC.